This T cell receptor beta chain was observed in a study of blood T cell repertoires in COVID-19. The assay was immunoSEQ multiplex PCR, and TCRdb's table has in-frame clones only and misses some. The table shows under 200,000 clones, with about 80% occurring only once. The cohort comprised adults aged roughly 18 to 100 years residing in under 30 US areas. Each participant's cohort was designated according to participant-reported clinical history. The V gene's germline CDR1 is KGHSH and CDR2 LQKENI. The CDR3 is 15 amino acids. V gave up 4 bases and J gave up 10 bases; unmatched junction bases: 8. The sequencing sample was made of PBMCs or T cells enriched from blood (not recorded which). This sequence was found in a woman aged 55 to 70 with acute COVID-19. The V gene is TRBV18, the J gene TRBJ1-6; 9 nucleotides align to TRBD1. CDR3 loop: CASSLPGQGESPLHF. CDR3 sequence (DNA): TGTGCCAGCTCACTACCGGGACAGGGCGAATCACCCCTCCACTTT.